Below, 25 T cell receptor beta chains from the same sample are listed, as sequenced in a study of blood T cell repertoires in COVID-19. Sequencing was performed with immunoSEQ multiplex PCR; in TCRdb, only in-frame clones are kept and a portion is missing. This sample has 60,000 or so clones, with 85% to 90% found just once. The source material was peripheral blood. These receptors all stem from a human donor with active COVID-19. The donor label of this sample is uncertain.

V usage is TRBV7-3 and J usage is TRBJ2-3; 9 bases are shared with TRBD2. Trimming cost V 5 bases and J 4 bases; bases outside gene matches: 13. The CDR3 contains 17 residues. The germline CDR1 and CDR2 sequences are SGHTA and FQGTGA. The CDR3 coding sequence is TGTGCCAGCAGCCCCGACGGGGGCGGGGGGGCCGCAGATACGCAGTATTTT. Protein product: CASSPDGGGGAADTQYF.

The J gene is TRBJ1-1, the V gene TRBV7-9, with 7 positions matching TRBD1. CDR3 length: 17 amino acids. The germline V gene has CDR1 SEHNR and CDR2 FQNEAQ (reference sequence). V gave up 0 bases and J gave up 0 bases; unmatched junction bases: 7. Here the CDR3 DNA reads TGTGCCAGCAGCTTAGCGAGAACAGGGGTAATGAACACTGAAGCTTTCTTT. Protein: CASSLARTGVMNTEAFF.

J is TRBJ2-5 and V is TRBV6-6; D is uncertain. Germline values: CDR1 MNHNY, CDR2 SVGAGI (reference sequence). The CDR3 spans 14 residues. Trimming removed 3 bases from V and 1 base from J, with 9 bases in between. The CDR3 DNA reads as TGTGCCAGCAGTTATGGAGCCTCCCAAGAGACCCAGTACTTC. Protein product: CASSYGASQETQYF.

The chain employs TRBV18 and TRBJ2-5, with D tentatively TRBD1 (5 bases). This CDR3 spans 15 amino acids. Germline V gene data show CDR1 as KGHSH and CDR2 as LQKENI. Trimming pared 3 bases from V and 4 bases from J, leaving 15 bases between. As DNA, the CDR3 is TGTGCCAGCTCACCTGCCACCAGGGCGTCAGAGACCCAGTACTTC. Translating gives CASSPATRASETQYF.

This chain joins TRBV9 and TRBJ2-3, with a weak D call TRBD1 (6 bases). CDR1 and CDR2 from the germline V gene are SGDLS and YYNGEE. This CDR3 contains 20 residues. Trimming pared 0 bases from V and 0 bases from J, leaving 23 bases between. CDR3 nucleotide sequence: TGTGCCAGCAGCGTAGAGGGGGTGGACTCCCCGCGACCTAGCACAGATACGCAGTATTTT. It encodes CASSVEGVDSPRPSTDTQYF.

This rearrangement joins TRBV27 to TRBJ2-3; the D gene is possibly TRBD2 (7 bases). The length of the CDR3 is 15 residues. V was pared by 5 bases and J by 2 bases, with 14 bases between. CDR1 is MNHEY and CDR2 is SMNVEV in the germline V gene (reference sequence). The DNA of the CDR3 is TGTGCCAGCAGTCCAGGCGGGGGCTTCACAGATACGCAGTATTTT. Its protein product is CASSPGGGFTDTQYF.

The V gene is TRBV5-6, the J gene TRBJ2-7; D is undetermined. Germline CDR1 and CDR2: SGHDT and YYEEEE. The CDR3 contains 14 residues. Trimming stripped 0 bases from V and 4 bases from J, with 11 bases between. The CDR3 DNA sequence: TGTGCCAGCAGCTTGGCCGGAGCCGTTTACGAGCAGTACTTC. Translated: CASSLAGAVYEQYF.

This chain joins TRBV18 and TRBJ1-2; 7 bases align to TRBD1. The J segment lost 3 bases and the V segment lost 3 bases, leaving 19 bases of the junction unmatched. The CDR3 has 19 amino acids. Germline CDR1 is KGHSH and CDR2 is LQKENI. The CDR3 region has the DNA TGTGCCAGCTCACCCGTGGGAACGACCAAGACAGGGACCTACTATGGCTACACCTTC. Amino acids: CASSPVGTTKTGTYYGYTF.

The chain combines TRBV19 with TRBJ1-1; TRBD1 matches at 8 bases. After removal of 5 bases from V and 1 base from J, the junction contained 6 bases not matched to a gene. This CDR3 comprises 15 residues. The germline V gene has CDR1 LNHDA and CDR2 SQIVND (reference sequence). CDR3 nucleotide sequence: TGTGCCAGTAGTGGGGGACAGGTTGCGAACACTGAAGCTTTCTTT. Translating gives CASSGGQVANTEAFF.

The gene calls are TRBV6-2 or TRBV6-3 and TRBJ2-1; 9 bases are a match to TRBD1. The CDR3 spans 19 residues. Germline loops: CDR1 MNHEY, CDR2 SVGEGT. V dropped 6 bases and J dropped 4; count of bases not matched to a gene: 19. DNA for the CDR3: TGTGCCAGCAGCCGCCGGACAGGGGTCCTTCCTCGAGCGTACAATGAGCAGTTCTTC. Amino acid sequence: CASSRRTGVLPRAYNEQFF.

Here the CDR3 DNA reads TGTGCCAGCAGCCCTTTAGGGGGGGCAGGTGGCTACACCTTC. This codes for CASSPLGGAGGYTF. V and J are TRBV14 and TRBJ1-2; possible D gene TRBD1, 6 bases. This CDR3 spans 14 amino acids. CDR1 SGHDN and CDR2 FVKESK come from the germline V gene. V lost 4 bases, J lost 7 bases, and 16 bases lay in between.

The CDR3 region has the DNA TGCAGCGTCGCCAGAGACAGGGGGAACACAGATACGCAGTATTTT. It yields the protein CSVARDRGNTDTQYF. The V and J genes are TRBV29-1 and TRBJ2-3; 9 nucleotides agree with TRBD1. The CDR3 is made up of 15 amino acids. CDR1 and CDR2 (germline): SQVTM, ANQGSEA. V lost 6 bases, J lost 2 bases, and 9 bases stayed unmatched.

This chain links TRBV5-8 with TRBJ2-1; TRBD2 agrees at 10 bases. Germline V gene lookup returns CDR1 SGHTS and CDR2 YDEGEE. The V segment lost 4 bases and the J segment 6 bases; nucleotides outside the gene matches: 10. The CDR3 is made up of 16 amino acids. In DNA form, the CDR3 reads TGTGCCAGCAGCGGCTCTAGCGGGAGAAGTGTCAATGAGCAGTTCTTC. Residues: CASSGSSGRSVNEQFF.

CDR3 nucleotides: TGTGCCAGCAGCCCACTAGCGGGAGTGTCGTTATACAATGAGCAGTTCTTC. It translates to CASSPLAGVSLYNEQFF. The V and J genes are TRBV2 and TRBJ2-1; 11 bases line up with TRBD2. CDR3 length: 17 residues. The V gene's germline CDR1 is SNHLY and CDR2 FYNNEI. V shed 6 bases and J 4 bases; nucleotides not matched to a gene: 11.

About this clone: The same CDR3 also results from other DNA sequences found in this sample. J is TRBJ1-2 and V is TRBV7-2; maybe TRBD1 (5 bases). The CDR3 has 12 residues. Trimming cost V 3 bases and J 14 bases, with 16 bases left between them. Germline values: CDR1 SGHTA, CDR2 FQGNSA. The CDR3 nucleotides read TGTGCCAGCAGCTTTCAAAGGGGCGGGGAAACCTTC. This sequence encodes CASSFQRGGETF.

CDR3 nucleotides: TGCGCCAGCAGTGAAGAGGGGAACACTGAAGCTTTCTTT. Its translation is CASSEEGNTEAFF. This rearrangement joins TRBV10-1 to TRBJ1-1; D gene unclear. Trimming pared 3 bases from V and 1 base from J, leaving 6 bases between. The V gene's germline CDR1 is WNHNN and CDR2 SYGVQD (reference sequence). The CDR3 runs to 13 residues.

The chain employs TRBV9 and TRBJ2-3; 7 bases are shared with TRBD2. The CDR3 length is 13 residues. CDR1 is SGDLS and CDR2 is YYNGEE in the germline V gene. V was pared by 0 bases and J by 6 bases, with 1 base of the junction left unmatched. The CDR3 sequence is CASSVGDYDTQYF. CDR3 nucleotides: TGTGCCAGCAGCGTAGGGGACTACGATACGCAGTATTTT.

This sequence joins TRBV6-5 and TRBJ2-4; D is perhaps TRBD1 (6 bases). This CDR3 is built from 15 residues. V was pared by 5 bases and J by 1 base, with 12 bases between. Per the germline V gene, CDR1 is MNHEY and CDR2 is SVGAGI. CDR3 sequence: CASSNLQGAKNIQYF. The CDR3 DNA sequence: TGTGCCAGCAGTAATTTACAGGGTGCCAAAAACATTCAGTACTTC.

Written as DNA, the CDR3 is TGTGCCAGCAGCCATATACCGACAGGTTTGACAGATACGCAGTATTTT. Protein sequence: CASSHIPTGLTDTQYF. The rearrangement joins TRBV7-3 to TRBJ2-3; a possible D gene is TRBD1 (6 bases). Germline lookup yields CDR1 SGHTA and CDR2 FQGTGA. The V end was cut by 5 bases, the J end by 3 bases, with 18 bases between. The CDR3 loop spans 16 amino acids.

The chain carries TRBV6-5 and TRBJ2-7; 8 bases match TRBD1. V gave up 4 bases and J gave up 10 bases; unmatched junction bases: 3. There are 11 residues in the CDR3. Germline V lookup: CDR1 MNHEY, CDR2 SVGAGI. This chain's CDR3 is CASSLTGGQYF. CDR3 DNA sequence: TGTGCCAGCAGTTTAACAGGGGGACAGTACTTC.

The CDR3 reads CATSERDGQGPYNEQFF. The CDR3, as DNA: TGTGCCACCAGTGAGCGGGACGGACAGGGCCCTTACAATGAGCAGTTCTTC. The chain recombines TRBV24-1 with TRBJ2-1; 8 bases are a match to TRBD1. The CDR3 is 17 residues long. The junction had 11 bases not matched to a gene; V was cut back by 4 bases and J by 4 bases. The germline CDR1 and CDR2 sequences are KGHDR and SFDVKD.

The gene calls are TRBV3-1 (or the pseudogene TRBV3-2) and TRBJ2-7, with D perhaps TRBD1 (8 bases). The germline V gene encodes CDR1 LGHDT and CDR2 YNNKEL (reference sequence). The CDR3 runs 13 residues. V was trimmed by 6 bases and J by 5 bases, leaving 14 bases between them. Here the CDR3 reads CASSTGGVDEQYF. The CDR3 nucleotides read TGTGCCAGCAGTACAGGGGGGGTGGACGAGCAGTACTTC.

This chain links TRBV9 with TRBJ2-7; 7 bases line up with TRBD1. CDR1 SGDLS and CDR2 YYNGEE come from the germline V gene. After removal of 4 bases from V and 3 bases from J, the junction contained 4 bases not matched to a gene. This CDR3 has 13 amino acids. In DNA form, the CDR3 reads TGTGCCAGCAGCCGGGCAGGGGGCTACGAGCAGTACTTC. It specifies CASSRAGGYEQYF.

The J gene is TRBJ2-7, the V gene TRBV29-1, with 10 bases lining up with TRBD2. Germline CDR1 reads SQVTM; CDR2 reads ANQGSEA. V lost 1 base to trimming and J lost 5 bases; unmatched junction nucleotides: 20. CDR3 length: 19 amino acids. CDR3 loop: CSVEGGDELAGPGLHEQYF. CDR3 nucleotides: TGCAGCGTTGAAGGCGGGGATGAACTAGCGGGACCCGGGTTACACGAGCAGTACTTC.

The chain couples TRBV7-8 to TRBJ2-5; 7 bases align to TRBD2. The CDR3 contains 16 residues. Germline V gene sequence: CDR1 SGHVS, CDR2 FQNEAQ. V was pared by 2 bases and J by 4 bases, with 10 bases of the junction left unmatched. CDR3 sequence (DNA): TGTGCCAGCAGCTTAAACTCGGGAGGTTCGGGAGAGACCCAGTACTTC. It codes for CASSLNSGGSGETQYF.